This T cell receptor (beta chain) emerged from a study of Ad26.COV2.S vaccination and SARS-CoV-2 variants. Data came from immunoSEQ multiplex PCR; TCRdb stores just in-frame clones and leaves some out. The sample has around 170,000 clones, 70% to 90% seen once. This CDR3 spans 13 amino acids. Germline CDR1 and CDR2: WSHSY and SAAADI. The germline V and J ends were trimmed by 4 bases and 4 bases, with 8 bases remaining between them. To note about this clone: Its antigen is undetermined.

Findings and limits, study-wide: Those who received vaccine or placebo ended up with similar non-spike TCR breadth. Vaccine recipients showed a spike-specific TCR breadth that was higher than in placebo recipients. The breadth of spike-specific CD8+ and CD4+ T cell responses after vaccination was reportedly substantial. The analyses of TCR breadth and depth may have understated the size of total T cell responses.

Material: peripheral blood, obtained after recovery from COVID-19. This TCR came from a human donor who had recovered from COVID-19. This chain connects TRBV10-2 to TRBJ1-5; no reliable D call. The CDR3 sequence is CASSAGLNQPQHF. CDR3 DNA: TGCGCCAGCAGTGCAGGCCTGAATCAGCCCCAGCATTTT.